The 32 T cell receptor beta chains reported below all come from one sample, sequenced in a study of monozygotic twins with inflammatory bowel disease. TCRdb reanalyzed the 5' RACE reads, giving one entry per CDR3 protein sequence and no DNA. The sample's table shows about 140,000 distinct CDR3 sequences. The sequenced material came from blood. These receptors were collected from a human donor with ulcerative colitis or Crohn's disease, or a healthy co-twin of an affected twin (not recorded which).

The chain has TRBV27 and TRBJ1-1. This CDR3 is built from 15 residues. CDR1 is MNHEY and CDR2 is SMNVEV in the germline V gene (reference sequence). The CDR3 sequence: CASSLGPTPNTEAFF.

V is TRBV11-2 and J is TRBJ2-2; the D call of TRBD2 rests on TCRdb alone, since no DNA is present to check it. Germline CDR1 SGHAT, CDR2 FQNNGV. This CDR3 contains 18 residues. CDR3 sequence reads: CASSLGPGLAVNTGELFF.

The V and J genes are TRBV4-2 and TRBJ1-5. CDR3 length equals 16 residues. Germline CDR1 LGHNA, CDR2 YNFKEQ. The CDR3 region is CASSQATASGDQPQHF.

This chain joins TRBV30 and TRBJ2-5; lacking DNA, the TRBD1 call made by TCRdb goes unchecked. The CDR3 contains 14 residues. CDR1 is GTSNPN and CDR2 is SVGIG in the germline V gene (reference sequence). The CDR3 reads CAWSVAGAQETQYF.

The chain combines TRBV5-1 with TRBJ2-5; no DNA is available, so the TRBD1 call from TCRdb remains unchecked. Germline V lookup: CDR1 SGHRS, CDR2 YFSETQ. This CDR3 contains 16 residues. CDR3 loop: CASSLIRGQGEETQYF.

CDR3 amino acids: CASSQGEGTKNIQYF. The V gene is TRBV4-3, the J gene TRBJ2-4. Germline values: CDR1 LGHNA, CDR2 YSLEER. The CDR3 length is 15 residues.

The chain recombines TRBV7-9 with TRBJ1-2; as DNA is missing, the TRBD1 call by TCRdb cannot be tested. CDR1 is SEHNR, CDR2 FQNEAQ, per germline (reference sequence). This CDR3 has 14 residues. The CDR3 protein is CASSSNYRDLGYTF.

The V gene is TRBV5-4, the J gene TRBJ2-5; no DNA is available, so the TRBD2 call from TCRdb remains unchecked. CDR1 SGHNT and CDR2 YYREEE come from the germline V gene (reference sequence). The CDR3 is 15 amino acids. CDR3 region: CASSFPAGAPETQYF.

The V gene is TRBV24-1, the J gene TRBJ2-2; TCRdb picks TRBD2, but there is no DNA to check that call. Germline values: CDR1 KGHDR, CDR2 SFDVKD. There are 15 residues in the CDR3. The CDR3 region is CATSDVGPRVGELFF.

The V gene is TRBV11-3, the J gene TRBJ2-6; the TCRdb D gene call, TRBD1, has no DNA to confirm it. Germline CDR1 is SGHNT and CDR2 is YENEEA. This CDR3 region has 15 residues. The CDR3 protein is CASSKGGTGANVLTF.

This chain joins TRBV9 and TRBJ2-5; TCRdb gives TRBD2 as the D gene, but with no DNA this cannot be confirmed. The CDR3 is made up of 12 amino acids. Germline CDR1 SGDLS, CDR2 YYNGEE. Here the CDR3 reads CASGGEEETQYF.

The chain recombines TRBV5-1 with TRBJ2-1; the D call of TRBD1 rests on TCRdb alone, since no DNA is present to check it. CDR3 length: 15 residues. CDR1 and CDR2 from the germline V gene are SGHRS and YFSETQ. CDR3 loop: CASSPGRPSYNEQFF.

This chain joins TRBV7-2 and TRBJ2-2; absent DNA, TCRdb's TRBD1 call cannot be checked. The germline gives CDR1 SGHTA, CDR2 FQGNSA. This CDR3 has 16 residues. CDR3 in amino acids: CASSFMGGPNTGELFF. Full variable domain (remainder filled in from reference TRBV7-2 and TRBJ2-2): GAGVSQSPSNKVTEKGKDVELRCDPISGHTALYWYRQSLGQGLEFLIYFQGNSAPDKSGLPSDRFSAERTGGSVSTLTIQRTQQEDSAVYLCASSFMGGPNTGELFFGEGSRLTVL.

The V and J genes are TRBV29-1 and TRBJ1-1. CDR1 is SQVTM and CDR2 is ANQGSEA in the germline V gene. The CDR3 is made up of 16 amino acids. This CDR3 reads CSVEDRRLGMNTEAFF.

The CDR3 is CASSPRTSNTQYF. V is TRBV18 and J is TRBJ2-3; there is no DNA to check the TCRdb D call of TRBD2. Germline CDR1 reads KGHSH; CDR2 reads LQKENI. This CDR3 contains 13 residues.

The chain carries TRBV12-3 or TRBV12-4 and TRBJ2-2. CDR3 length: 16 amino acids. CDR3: CASSRSRRLNTGELFF.

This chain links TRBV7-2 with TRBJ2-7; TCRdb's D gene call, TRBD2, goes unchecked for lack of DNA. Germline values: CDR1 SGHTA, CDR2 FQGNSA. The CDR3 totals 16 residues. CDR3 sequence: CASSFPGRATSYEQYF.

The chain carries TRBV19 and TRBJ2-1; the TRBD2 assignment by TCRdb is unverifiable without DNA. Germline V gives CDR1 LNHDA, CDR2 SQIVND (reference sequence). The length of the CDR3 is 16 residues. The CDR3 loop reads CASSMEESGAYNEQFF.

The CDR3 is CASSSWGNTGELFF. The chain employs TRBV7-3 and TRBJ2-2. Germline V gives CDR1 SGHTA, CDR2 FQGTGA. This CDR3 comprises 14 residues.

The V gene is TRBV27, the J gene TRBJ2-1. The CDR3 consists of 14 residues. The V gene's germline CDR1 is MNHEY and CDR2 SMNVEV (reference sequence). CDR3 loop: CASSFVRDFNEQFF.

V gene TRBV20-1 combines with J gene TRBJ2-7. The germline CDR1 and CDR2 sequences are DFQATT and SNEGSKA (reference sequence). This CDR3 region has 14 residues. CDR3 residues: CSARASFLNYEQYF.

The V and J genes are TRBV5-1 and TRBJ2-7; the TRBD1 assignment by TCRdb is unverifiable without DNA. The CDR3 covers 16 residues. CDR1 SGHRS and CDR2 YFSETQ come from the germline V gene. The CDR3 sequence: CASSLVPGTGGYEQYF.

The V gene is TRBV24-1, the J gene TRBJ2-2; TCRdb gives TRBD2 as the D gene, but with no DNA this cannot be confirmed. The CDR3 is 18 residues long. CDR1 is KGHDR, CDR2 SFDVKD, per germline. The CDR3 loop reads CATSDLQASGRHTGELFF.

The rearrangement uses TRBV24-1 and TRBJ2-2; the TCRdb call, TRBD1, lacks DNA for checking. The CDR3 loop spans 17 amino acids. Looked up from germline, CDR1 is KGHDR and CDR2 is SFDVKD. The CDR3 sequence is CATKLGQGAENTGELFF.

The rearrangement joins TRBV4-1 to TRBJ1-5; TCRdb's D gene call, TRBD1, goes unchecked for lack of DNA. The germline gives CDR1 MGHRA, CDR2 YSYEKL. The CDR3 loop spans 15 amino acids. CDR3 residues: CASSQGDRGNQPQHF.

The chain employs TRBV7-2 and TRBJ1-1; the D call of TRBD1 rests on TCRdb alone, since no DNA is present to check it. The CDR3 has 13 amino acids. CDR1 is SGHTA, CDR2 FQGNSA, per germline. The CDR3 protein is CASSITGRTEAFF.

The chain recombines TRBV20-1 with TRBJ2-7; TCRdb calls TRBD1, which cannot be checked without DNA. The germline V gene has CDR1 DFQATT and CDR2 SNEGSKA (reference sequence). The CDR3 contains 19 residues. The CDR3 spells CSASGLVGLGELTLYEQYF.

This CDR3 is CASSPLAGDSYEQYF. J is TRBJ2-7 and V is TRBV18. Germline CDR1 reads KGHSH; CDR2 reads LQKENI. This CDR3 has 15 amino acids.

The CDR3 sequence is CASSPVLGQRTGELFF. The chain is built from TRBV18 and TRBJ2-2. The CDR3 runs 16 residues. The germline CDR1 and CDR2 sequences are KGHSH and LQKENI.

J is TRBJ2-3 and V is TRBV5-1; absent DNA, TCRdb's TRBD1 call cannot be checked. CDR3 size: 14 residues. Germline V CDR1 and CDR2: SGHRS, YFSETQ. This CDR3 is CASSLRQGTDTQYF.

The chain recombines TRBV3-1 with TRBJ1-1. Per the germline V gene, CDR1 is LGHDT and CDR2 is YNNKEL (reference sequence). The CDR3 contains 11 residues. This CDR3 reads CASSQGTAEVF.

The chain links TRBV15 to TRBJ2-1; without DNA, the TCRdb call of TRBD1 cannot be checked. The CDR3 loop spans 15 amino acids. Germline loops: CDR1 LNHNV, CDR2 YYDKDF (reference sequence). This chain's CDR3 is CATSKRGQGYNEQFF.